The T cell receptor (beta chain) under discussion was sequenced for a study of blood T cell repertoires in COVID-19. Assay used: immunoSEQ multiplex PCR; TCRdb lists only in-frame clones, some missing. The sample comprises 130,000 or so clones, roughly 85% of which are singletons, and less than 5% rests with the top ten. Trimming pared 1 base from V and 0 bases from J, leaving 12 bases between. Germline assignment: CDR1 SGHTA and CDR2 FQGNSA. The CDR3 runs 16 residues. This clone was found once. The chain is built from TRBV7-2 and TRBJ1-1; the D is unclear. Source material: peripheral blood. The TCR originated in a man aged 35-49 years with acute or convalescent COVID-19. The CDR3 sequence: CASSLVSGVMNTEAFF. CDR3 DNA: TGTGCCAGCAGCTTAGTTTCAGGCGTAATGAACACTGAAGCTTTCTTT.